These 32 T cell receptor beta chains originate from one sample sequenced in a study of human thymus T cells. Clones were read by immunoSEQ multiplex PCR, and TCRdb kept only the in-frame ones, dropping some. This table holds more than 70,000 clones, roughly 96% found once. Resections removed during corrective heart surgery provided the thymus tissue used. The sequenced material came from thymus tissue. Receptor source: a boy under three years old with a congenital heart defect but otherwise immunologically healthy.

CDR3 sequence: CASSDRTGRGNGYTF. CDR3 nucleotides: TGTGCCAGCAGTGACCGGACAGGGAGGGGGAATGGCTACACCTTC. The rearrangement joins TRBV2 to TRBJ1-2, with 8 bases fitting TRBD1. Losses at the gene ends were 3 bases for V and 6 bases for J; bases not matched to a gene: 9. CDR1 and CDR2 from the germline V gene are SNHLY and FYNNEI. The CDR3 covers 15 residues.

This CDR3 reads CAISAGDGYQPQHF. In DNA form, the CDR3 reads TGTGCCATCAGTGCAGGGGATGGTTATCAGCCCCAGCATTTT. The J gene is TRBJ1-5, the V gene TRBV10-3; D possibly corresponds to TRBD1 (6 bases). The length of the CDR3 is 14 residues. The V gene lost 4 bases and the J gene lost 5 bases, with 12 bases spanning the gap. The germline V gene encodes CDR1 ENHRY and CDR2 SYGVKD.

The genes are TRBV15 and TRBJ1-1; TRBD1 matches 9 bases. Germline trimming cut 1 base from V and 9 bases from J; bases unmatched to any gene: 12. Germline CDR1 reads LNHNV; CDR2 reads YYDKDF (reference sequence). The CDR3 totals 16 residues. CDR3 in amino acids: CATSRGNGQGFLKAFF. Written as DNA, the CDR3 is TGTGCCACCAGCAGAGGGAACGGACAGGGGTTTCTGAAAGCTTTCTTT. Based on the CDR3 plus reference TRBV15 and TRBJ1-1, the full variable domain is DAMVIQNPRYQVTQFGKPVTLSCSQTLNHNVMYWYQQKSSQAPKLLFHYYDKDFNNEADTPDNFQSRRPNTSFCFLDIRSPGLGDTAMYLCATSRGNGQGFLKAFFGQGTRLTVV.

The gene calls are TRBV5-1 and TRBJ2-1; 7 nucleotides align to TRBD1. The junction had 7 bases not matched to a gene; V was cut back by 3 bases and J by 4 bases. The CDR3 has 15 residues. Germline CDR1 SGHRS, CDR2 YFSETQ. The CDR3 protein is CASSSYRGDYNEQFF. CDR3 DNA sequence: TGCGCCAGCAGCTCCTACAGGGGCGATTACAATGAGCAGTTCTTC.

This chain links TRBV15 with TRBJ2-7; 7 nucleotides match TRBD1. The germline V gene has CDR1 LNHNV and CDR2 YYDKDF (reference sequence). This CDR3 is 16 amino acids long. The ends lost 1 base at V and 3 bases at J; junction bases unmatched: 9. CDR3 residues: CATSRGRQGYRYEQYF. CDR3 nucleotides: TGTGCCACCAGCAGAGGGCGACAGGGTTACCGCTACGAGCAGTACTTC. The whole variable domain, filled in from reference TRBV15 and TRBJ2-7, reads DAMVIQNPRYQVTQFGKPVTLSCSQTLNHNVMYWYQQKSSQAPKLLFHYYDKDFNNEADTPDNFQSRRPNTSFCFLDIRSPGLGDTAMYLCATSRGRQGYRYEQYFGPGTRLTVT.

CDR3 nucleotide sequence: TGTGCCAGCAACATCAGACAGGGCAATCTTATCGGTGAAGCTTTCTTT. It specifies CASNIRQGNLIGEAFF. The V call is TRBV5-4, the J call TRBJ1-1; TRBD1 agrees at 7 bases. Germline V lookup: CDR1 SGHNT, CDR2 YYREEE (reference sequence). The CDR3 spans 16 residues. Unmatched junction bases numbered 18, after V lost 6 bases and J lost 7 bases.

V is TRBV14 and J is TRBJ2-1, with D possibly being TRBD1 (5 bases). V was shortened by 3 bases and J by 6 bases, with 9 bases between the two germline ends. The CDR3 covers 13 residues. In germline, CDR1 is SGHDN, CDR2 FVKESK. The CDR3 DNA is TGTGCCAGCAGCCAGCCCAGGGTCAATGAGCAGTTCTTC. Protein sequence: CASSQPRVNEQFF.

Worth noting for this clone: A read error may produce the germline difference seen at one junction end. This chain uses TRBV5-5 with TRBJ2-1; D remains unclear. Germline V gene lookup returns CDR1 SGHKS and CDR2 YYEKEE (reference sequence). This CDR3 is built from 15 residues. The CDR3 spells CASSFLGSAHAPRVF. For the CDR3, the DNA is TGTGCCAGCAGCTTTTTGGGTAGTGCCCACGCTCCCAGAGTCTTC.

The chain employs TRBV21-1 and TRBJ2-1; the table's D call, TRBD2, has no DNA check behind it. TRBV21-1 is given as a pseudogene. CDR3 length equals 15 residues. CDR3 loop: CASSKGGSSDDEQFF. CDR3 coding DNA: TGTGCCAGCAGCAAAGGGGGGTCTAGCGACGATGAGCAGTTCTTC.

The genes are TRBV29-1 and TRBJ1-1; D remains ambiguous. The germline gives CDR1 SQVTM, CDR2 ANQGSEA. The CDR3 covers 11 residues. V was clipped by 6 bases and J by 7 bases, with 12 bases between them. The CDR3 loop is CSVDDGVEAFF. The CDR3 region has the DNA TGCAGCGTAGACGACGGTGTTGAAGCTTTCTTT. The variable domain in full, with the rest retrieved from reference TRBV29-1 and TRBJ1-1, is SAVISQKPSRDICQRGTSLTIQCQVDSQVTMMFWYRQQPGQSLTLIATANQGSEATYESGFVIDKFPISRPNLTFSTLTVSNMSPEDSSIYLCSVDDGVEAFFGQGTRLTVV.

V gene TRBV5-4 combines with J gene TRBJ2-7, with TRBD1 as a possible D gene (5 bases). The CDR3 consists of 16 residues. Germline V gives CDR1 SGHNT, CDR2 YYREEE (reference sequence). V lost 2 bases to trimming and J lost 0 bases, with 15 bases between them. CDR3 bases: TGTGCCAGCAGCTTTCGGTCCAGGGTAAGCTCCTACGAGCAGTACTTC. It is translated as CASSFRSRVSSYEQYF.

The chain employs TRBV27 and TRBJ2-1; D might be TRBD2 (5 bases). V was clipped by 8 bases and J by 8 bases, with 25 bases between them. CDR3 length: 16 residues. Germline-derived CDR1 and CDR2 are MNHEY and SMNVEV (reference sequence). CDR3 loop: CASGLGRIVPCDEQFF. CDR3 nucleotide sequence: TGTGCCAGCGGACTTGGGCGAATCGTACCCTGCGATGAGCAGTTCTTC.

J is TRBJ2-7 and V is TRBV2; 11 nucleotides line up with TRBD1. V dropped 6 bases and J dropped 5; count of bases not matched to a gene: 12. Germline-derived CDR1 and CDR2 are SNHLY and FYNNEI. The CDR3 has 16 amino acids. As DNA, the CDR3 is TGTGCCAGCAGGCCGAGGGACAGGGGGTACAAAGACGAGCAGTACTTC. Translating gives CASRPRDRGYKDEQYF.

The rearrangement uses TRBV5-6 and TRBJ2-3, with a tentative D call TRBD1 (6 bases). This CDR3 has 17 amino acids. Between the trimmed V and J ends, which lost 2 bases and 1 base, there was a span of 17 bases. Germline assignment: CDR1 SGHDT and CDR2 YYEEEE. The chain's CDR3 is CASSFGHRVTGTDTQYF. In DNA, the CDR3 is TGTGCCAGCAGCTTTGGTCACAGGGTTACTGGCACAGATACGCAGTATTTT.

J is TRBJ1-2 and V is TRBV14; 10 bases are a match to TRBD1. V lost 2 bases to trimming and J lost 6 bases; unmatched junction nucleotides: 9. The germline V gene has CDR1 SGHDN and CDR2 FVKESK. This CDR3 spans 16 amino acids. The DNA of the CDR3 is TGTGCCAGCAGCCAAACCGGGACAGGGGCTCGGGATGGCTACACCTTC. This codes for CASSQTGTGARDGYTF. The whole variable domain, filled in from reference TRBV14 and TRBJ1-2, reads EAGVTQFPSHSVIEKGQTVTLRCDPISGHDNLYWYRRVMGKEIKFLLHFVKESKQDESGMPNNRFLAERTGGTYSTLKVQPAELEDSGVYFCASSQTGTGARDGYTFGSGTRLTVV.

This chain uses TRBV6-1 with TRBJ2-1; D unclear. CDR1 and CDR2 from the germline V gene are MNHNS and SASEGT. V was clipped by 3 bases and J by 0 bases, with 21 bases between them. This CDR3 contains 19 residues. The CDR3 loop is CASSDPHAYPVSSYNEQFF. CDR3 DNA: TGTGCCAGCAGTGACCCTCATGCCTACCCGGTCTCCTCCTACAATGAGCAGTTCTTC.

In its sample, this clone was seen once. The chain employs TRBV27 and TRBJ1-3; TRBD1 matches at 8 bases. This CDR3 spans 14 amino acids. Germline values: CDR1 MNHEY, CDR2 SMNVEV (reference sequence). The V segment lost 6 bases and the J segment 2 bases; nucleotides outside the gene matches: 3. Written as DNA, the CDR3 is TGTGCCAGCAGCCTGACAGGGGCTGGAAACACCATATATTTT. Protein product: CASSLTGAGNTIYF.

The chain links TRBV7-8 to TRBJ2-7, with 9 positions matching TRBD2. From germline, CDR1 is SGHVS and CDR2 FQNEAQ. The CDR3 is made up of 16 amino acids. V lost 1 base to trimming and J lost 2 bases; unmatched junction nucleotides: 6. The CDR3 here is CASSLVMGGGAYEQYF. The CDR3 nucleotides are TGTGCCAGCAGCTTAGTTATGGGCGGGGGGGCCTACGAGCAGTACTTC.

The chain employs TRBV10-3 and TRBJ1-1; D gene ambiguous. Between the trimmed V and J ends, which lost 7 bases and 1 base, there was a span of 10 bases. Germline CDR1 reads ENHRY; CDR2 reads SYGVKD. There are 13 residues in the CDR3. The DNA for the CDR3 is TGTGCCATCAAAACTCTTCCGAACACTGAAGCTTTCTTT. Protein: CAIKTLPNTEAFF.

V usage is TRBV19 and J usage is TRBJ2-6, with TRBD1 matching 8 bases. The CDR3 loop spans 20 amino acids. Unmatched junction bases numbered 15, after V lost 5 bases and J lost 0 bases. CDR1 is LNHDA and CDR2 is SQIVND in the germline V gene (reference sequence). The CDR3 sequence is CASSRQGSGWHSSGANVLTF. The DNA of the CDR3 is TGTGCCAGTAGTCGACAGGGGAGTGGTTGGCATTCCTCTGGGGCCAACGTCCTGACTTTC.

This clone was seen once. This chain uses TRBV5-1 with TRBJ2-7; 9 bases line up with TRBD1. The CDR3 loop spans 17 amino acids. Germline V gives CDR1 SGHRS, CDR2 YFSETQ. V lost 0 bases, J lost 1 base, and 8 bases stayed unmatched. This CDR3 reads CASSLVRGQGRSYEQYF. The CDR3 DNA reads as TGCGCCAGCAGCTTGGTAAGGGGACAGGGAAGGTCCTACGAGCAGTACTTC.

CDR3 sequence reads: CASGLGQGTDTQYF. The CDR3 region has the DNA TGTGCTAGTGGACTCGGACAGGGCACAGATACGCAGTATTTT. The chain employs TRBV12-5 and TRBJ2-3; 7 bases agree with TRBD1. V was pared by 6 bases and J by 1 base, with 4 bases of the junction left unmatched. CDR3 length: 14 amino acids. Germline lookup yields CDR1 LGHNT and CDR2 FRNRAP. Full variable domain (missing parts from reference TRBV12-5 and TRBJ2-3): DARVTQTPRHKVTEMGQEVTMRCQPILGHNTVFWYRQTMMQGLELLAYFRNRAPLDDSGMPKDRFSAEMPDATLATLKIQPSEPRDSAVYFCASGLGQGTDTQYFGPGTRLTVL.

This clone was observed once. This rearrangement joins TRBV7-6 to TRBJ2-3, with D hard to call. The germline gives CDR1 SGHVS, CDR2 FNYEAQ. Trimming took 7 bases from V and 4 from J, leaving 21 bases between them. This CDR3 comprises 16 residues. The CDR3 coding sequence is TGTGCCAGCACCGGCAGGATTGGAACCGCGTCAGATACGCAGTATTTT. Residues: CASTGRIGTASDTQYF. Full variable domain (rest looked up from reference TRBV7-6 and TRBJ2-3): GAGVSQSPRYKVTKRGQDVALRCDPISGHVSLYWYRQALGQGPEFLTYFNYEAQQDKSGLPNDRFSAERPEGSISTLTIQRTEQRDSAMYRCASTGRIGTASDTQYFGPGTRLTVL.

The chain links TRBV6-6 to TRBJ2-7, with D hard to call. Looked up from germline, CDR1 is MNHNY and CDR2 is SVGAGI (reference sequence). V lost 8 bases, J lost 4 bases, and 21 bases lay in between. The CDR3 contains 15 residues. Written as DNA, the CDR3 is TGTGCCAGCGCCCTGGCAGGCCACCTATGGTACGAGCAGTACTTC. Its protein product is CASALAGHLWYEQYF.

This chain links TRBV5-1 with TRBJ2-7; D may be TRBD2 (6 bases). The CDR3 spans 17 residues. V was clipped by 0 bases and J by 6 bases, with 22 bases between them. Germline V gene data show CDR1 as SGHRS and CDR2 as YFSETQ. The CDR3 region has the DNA TGCGCCAGCAGCTTGGAGGCCGGCGGGAATACCTACCTCGAGCAGTACTTC. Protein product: CASSLEAGGNTYLEQYF.

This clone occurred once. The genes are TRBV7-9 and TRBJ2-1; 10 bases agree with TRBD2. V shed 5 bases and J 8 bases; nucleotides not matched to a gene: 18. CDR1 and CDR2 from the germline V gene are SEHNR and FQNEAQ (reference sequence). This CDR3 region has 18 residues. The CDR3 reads CASSLRLPSASGRYEQFF. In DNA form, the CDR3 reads TGTGCCAGCAGCCTTCGACTACCGTCGGCTAGCGGGAGATATGAGCAGTTCTTC.

The CDR3 region is CASSSPQFWGPPETQYF. CDR3 sequence (DNA): TGTGCCAGTAGTAGCCCCCAGTTTTGGGGGCCCCCAGAGACCCAGTACTTC. This sequence joins TRBV19 and TRBJ2-5, with D possibly TRBD1 on 6 matching bases. The CDR3 runs 17 residues. Germline V lookup: CDR1 LNHDA, CDR2 SQIVND (reference sequence). V dropped 4 bases and J dropped 4 bases, with 22 bases sitting between them. The complete variable domain, with remaining parts taken from reference TRBV19 and TRBJ2-5, reads DGGITQSPKYLFRKEGQNVTLSCEQNLNHDAMYWYRQDPGQGLRLIYYSQIVNDFQKGDIAEGYSVSREKKESFPLTVTSAQKNPTAFYLCASSSPQFWGPPETQYFGPGTRLLVL.

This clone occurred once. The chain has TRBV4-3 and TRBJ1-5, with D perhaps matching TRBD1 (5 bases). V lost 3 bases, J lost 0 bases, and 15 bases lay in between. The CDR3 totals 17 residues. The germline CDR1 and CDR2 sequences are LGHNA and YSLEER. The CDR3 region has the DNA TGCGCCAGCAGCCAGTCTGCAGGGCCCTTTAGCAATCAGCCCCAGCATTTT. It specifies CASSQSAGPFSNQPQHF.

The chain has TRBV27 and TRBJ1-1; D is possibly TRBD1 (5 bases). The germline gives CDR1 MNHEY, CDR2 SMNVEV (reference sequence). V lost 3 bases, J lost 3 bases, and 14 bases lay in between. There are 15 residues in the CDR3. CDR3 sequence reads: CASSLGKFRDTEAFF. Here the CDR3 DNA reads TGTGCCAGCAGTTTGGGAAAGTTCAGGGACACTGAAGCTTTCTTT.

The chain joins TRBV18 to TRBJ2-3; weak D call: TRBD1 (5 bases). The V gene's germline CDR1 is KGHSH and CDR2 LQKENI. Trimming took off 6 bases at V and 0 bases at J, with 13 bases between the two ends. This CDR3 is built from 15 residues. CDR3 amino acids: CASSQPTASTDTQYF. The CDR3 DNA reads TGTGCCAGCTCTCAACCGACAGCTAGCACAGATACGCAGTATTTT.

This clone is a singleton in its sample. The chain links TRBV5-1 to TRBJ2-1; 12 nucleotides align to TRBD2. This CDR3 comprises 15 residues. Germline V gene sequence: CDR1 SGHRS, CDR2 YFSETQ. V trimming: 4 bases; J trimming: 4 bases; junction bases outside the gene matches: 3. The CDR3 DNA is TGCGCCAGCAGCCTAGCGGGAGGGTTTTACAATGAGCAGTTCTTC. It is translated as CASSLAGGFYNEQFF.

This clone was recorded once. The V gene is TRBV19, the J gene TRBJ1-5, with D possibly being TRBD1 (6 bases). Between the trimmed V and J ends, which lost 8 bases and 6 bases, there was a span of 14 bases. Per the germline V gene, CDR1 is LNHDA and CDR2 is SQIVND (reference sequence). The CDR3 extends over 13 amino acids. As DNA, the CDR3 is TGTGCCAGTGTAGGGGGGGTCCTTCAGCCCCAGCATTTT. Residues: CASVGGVLQPQHF.